These 8 T cell receptor beta chains originate from one sample sequenced in a study of glioma-infiltrating T cells. TCR alpha and beta CDR3 regions were amplified from RNA using iRepertoire nested multiplex PCR. TCRdb called the multiplex PCR reads again in MiXCR, with one record for every CDR3 protein. The sample lists approximately 18,000 distinct CDR3 sequences, 58% occurring once. Material: glioma tissue, nonneoplastic brain tissue, or PBMCs (not recorded which). All receptors derive from a human donor with low-grade glioma or glioblastoma, undergoing nonglioma brain surgery, or in good health (not recorded which).

The chain combines TRBV6-1 with TRBJ2-1, with TRBD2 identical over 8 bases. CDR1 MNHNS and CDR2 SASEGT come from the germline V gene. Unmatched junction bases numbered 7, after V lost 6 bases and J lost 0 bases. This CDR3 has 16 amino acids. The CDR3 coding sequence is TGTGCCAGCAGAAAACTAGCGGCCAGCTCCTACAATGAGCAGTTCTTC. Amino acids: CASRKLAASSYNEQFF.

The chain combines TRBV7-2 with TRBJ1-1; D remains ambiguous. Deletions cut 2 bases from V and 0 bases from J, with 13 bases between. The germline V gene has CDR1 SGHTA and CDR2 FQGNSA. CDR3 length: 16 amino acids. CDR3 in DNA: TGTGCCAGCAGCTTACTTCGAATAAGGATGAACACTGAAGCTTTCTTT. Amino acids: CASSLLRIRMNTEAFF.

This sequence joins TRBV6-6 and TRBJ2-1; 9 bases match TRBD2. CDR1 MNHNY and CDR2 SVGAGI come from the germline V gene (reference sequence). Trimming cost V 2 bases and J 8 bases; bases outside gene matches: 7. CDR3 size: 15 residues. CDR3 DNA sequence: TGTGCCAGCAGTTACCGTGCGGGAGGGCCGGATGAGCAGTTCTTC. Translated, it gives CASSYRAGGPDEQFF.

The V call is TRBV6-1, the J call TRBJ2-2, with TRBD2 identical over 7 bases. V lost 8 bases, J lost 3 bases, and 9 bases stayed unmatched. This CDR3 comprises 15 residues. The germline V gene encodes CDR1 MNHNS and CDR2 SASEGT. DNA for the CDR3: TGTGCCAGCCTGGATAGCGGGTGGGACACCGGGGAGCTGTTTTTT. Translating it yields CASLDSGWDTGELFF.

This clonotype was picked up many times. The chain recombines TRBV11-2 with TRBJ1-2; D is possibly TRBD1 (6 bases). The V gene lost 0 bases and the J gene lost 8 bases, with 10 bases spanning the gap. The V gene's germline CDR1 is SGHAT and CDR2 FQNNGV. The CDR3 totals 13 residues. The CDR3: CASSLEQGRGYTF. The CDR3 nucleotides read TGTGCCAGCAGCTTAGAGCAGGGGCGCGGCTACACCTTC.

The J gene is TRBJ2-7, the V gene TRBV15; tentative D call: TRBD1 (6 bases). The germline V gene encodes CDR1 LNHNV and CDR2 YYDKDF (reference sequence). Between the trimmed V and J ends, which lost 1 base and 9 bases, there was a span of 16 bases. There are 14 residues in the CDR3. The CDR3 bases are TGTGCCACCAGCAGAGTCGGCACAGGGAAGGTGCAGTACTTC. Translation gives CATSRVGTGKVQYF.

The chain combines TRBV7-2 with TRBJ2-1; D may correspond to TRBD1 or TRBD2 (6 bases each). V dropped 11 bases and J dropped 9 bases, with 17 bases sitting between them. Per the germline V gene, CDR1 is SGHTA and CDR2 is FQGNSA. The CDR3 length is 12 residues. CDR3 DNA: TGTGCCTTCCAGCGAGGGGGGCCTGAGCAGTTCTTC. Translated, it gives CAFQRGGPEQFF.

The chain joins TRBV5-1 to TRBJ2-7; TRBD2 is a possible D gene (5 bases). V was shortened by 0 bases and J by 2 bases, with 9 bases between the two germline ends. The CDR3 runs 14 residues. CDR1 is SGHRS, CDR2 YFSETQ, per germline. The CDR3 DNA follows: TGCGCCAGCAGCTTGGAGAGGGTGACCTACGAGCAGTACTTC. Its protein is CASSLERVTYEQYF.